The clone carrying this T cell receptor (beta chain) occurred a few times. TCRdb re-analysed the 5' RACE reads in MiXCR, keeping a single row per CDR3 protein. The sample holds approximately 190,000 distinct CDR3 sequences, 15% seen once. This specimen comes from a study of identical twins. Deletions cut 2 bases from V and 5 bases from J, with 21 bases between. Looked up from germline, CDR1 is MNHEY and CDR2 is SMNVEV (reference sequence). This CDR3 is built from 18 residues. These data were also filed under a second study, of T cells expressing NK-cell markers.

The sequence derives from a woman aged 18-29 years in good health. The chain is built from TRBV27 and TRBJ2-2; possibly TRBD2 for D (6 bases). Sequencing was carried out using CD8+ T cells sorted from blood. DNA for the CDR3: TGTGCCAGCAGTTTAAGGAGCGGGCACCTCGGAGAGACCGGGGAGCTGTTTTTT. Amino acids: CASSLRSGHLGETGELFF.